The present entry profiles one TCR beta chain with its context. The V gene lost 1 base and the J gene lost 1 base, with 7 bases spanning the gap. The CDR3 covers 13 residues. The germline gives CDR1 DFQATT, CDR2 SNEGSKA (reference sequence). This specimen belongs to a study of patients and donors after allogeneic stem cell transplantation. Using its own MiXCR run on the RT-PCR reads, TCRdb lists one record per CDR3 protein. Counted here are 150,000 to 200,000 distinct CDR3 sequences, around two fifths occurring once; the ten biggest clones make up approximately 30%. This TCR came from a human donor who was either an allogeneic HSCT recipient or a stem cell or donor lymphocyte infusion donor (not recorded which). It is not recorded whose cells these are; they may come from a transplant donor. Sequenced material: blood, either unsorted or a sorted T cell fraction (not recorded which). The V and J genes are TRBV20-1 and TRBJ1-1, with a tentative D call TRBD1 (5 bases). The CDR3 is CSARGQSNTEAFF. DNA for the CDR3: TGCAGTGCTAGAGGACAGTCGAACACTGAAGCTTTCTTT.